This T cell receptor (beta chain) appears in the sequencing data of a study of blood T cell repertoires in COVID-19. Germline values: CDR1 MGHDK, CDR2 SYGVNS. The CDR3 extends over 14 amino acids. V trimming: 0 bases; J trimming: 8 bases; junction bases outside the gene matches: 3. Method: immunoSEQ multiplex PCR; TCRdb's copy keeps in-frame clones and lacks some. Of around 140,000 clones listed, 81% are singletons. The TCR comes from a woman in her fifties or sixties with active or convalescent COVID-19. The chain recombines TRBV25-1 with TRBJ2-1; TRBD2 agrees at 8 bases. The material sequenced was peripheral blood. CDR3 in amino acids: CASSEYRREDEQFF. CDR3 coding DNA: TGTGCCAGCAGTGAATATCGGCGGGAGGATGAGCAGTTCTTC.